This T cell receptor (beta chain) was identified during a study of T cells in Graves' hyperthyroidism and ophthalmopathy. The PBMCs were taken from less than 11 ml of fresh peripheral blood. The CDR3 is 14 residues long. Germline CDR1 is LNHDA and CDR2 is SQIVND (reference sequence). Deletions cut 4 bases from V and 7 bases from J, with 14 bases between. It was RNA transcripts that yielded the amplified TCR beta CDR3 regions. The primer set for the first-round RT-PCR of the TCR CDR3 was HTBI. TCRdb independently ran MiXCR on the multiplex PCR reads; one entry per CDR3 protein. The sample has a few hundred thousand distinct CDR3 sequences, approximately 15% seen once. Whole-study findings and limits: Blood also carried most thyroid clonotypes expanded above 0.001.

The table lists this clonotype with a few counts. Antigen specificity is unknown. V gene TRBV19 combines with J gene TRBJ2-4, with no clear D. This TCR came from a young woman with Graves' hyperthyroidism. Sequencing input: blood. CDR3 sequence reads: CASSTPPALNIQYF. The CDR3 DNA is TGTGCCAGTAGTACCCCCCCGGCTCTGAACATTCAGTACTTC.